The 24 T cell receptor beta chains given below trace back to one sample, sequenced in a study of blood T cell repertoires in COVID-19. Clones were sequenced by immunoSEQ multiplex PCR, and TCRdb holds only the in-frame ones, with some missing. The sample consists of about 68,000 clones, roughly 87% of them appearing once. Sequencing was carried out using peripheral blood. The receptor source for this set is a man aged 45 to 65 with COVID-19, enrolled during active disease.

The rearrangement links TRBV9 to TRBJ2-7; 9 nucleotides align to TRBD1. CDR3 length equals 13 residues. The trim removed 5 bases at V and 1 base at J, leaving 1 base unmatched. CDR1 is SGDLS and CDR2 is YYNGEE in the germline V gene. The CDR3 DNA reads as TGTGCCAGCAGTGGACAGGGGTCCTACGAGCAGTACTTC. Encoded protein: CASSGQGSYEQYF. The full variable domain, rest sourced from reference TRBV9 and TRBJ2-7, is DSGVTQTPKHLITATGQRVTLRCSPRSGDLSVYWYQQSLDQGLQFLIQYYNGEERAKGNILERFSAQQFPDLHSELNLSSLELGDSALYFCASSGQGSYEQYFGPGTRLTVT.

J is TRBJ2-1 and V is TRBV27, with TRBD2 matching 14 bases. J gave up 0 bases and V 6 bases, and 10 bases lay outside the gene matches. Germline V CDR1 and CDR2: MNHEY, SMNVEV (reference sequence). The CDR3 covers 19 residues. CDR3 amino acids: CASSRRLAGGKSSYNEQFF. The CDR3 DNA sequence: TGTGCCAGCAGCCGCCGACTAGCGGGAGGGAAGAGCTCCTACAATGAGCAGTTCTTC.

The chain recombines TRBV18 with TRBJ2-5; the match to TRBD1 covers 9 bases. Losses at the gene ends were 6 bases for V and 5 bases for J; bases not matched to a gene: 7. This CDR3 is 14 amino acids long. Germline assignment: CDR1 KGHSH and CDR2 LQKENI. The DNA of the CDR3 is TGTGCCAGCTCTTCCGACAGGGGGGTGGAGACCCAGTACTTC. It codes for CASSSDRGVETQYF. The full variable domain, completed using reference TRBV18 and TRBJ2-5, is NAGVMQNPRHLVRRRGQEARLRCSPMKGHSHVYWYRQLPEEGLKFMVYLQKENIIDESGMPKERFSAEFPKEGPSILRIQQVVRGDSAAYFCASSSDRGVETQYFGPGTRLLVL.

In DNA form, the CDR3 reads TGTGCCAGCAGCTTCAAGCTAGCGGGGCGCACTAGCACAGATACGCAGTATTTT. Protein: CASSFKLAGRTSTDTQYF. This rearrangement joins TRBV11-2 to TRBJ2-3; 9 bases are a match to TRBD2. V trimming: 3 bases; J trimming: 0 bases; junction bases outside the gene matches: 10. Germline loops: CDR1 SGHAT, CDR2 FQNNGV. The CDR3 contains 18 residues.

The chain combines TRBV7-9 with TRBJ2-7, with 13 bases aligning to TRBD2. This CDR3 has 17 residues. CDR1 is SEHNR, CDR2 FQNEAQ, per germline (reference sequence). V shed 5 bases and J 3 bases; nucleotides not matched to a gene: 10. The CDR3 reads CASSDPPRTSGSYEQYF. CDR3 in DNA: TGTGCCAGCAGCGACCCCCCTAGGACTAGCGGGAGCTACGAGCAGTACTTC.

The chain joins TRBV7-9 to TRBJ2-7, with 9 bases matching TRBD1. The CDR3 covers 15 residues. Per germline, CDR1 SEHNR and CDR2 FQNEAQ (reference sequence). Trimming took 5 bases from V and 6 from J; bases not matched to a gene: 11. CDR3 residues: CASSRRTGEAREQYF. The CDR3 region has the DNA TGTGCCAGCAGCCGGAGGACAGGGGAGGCTCGCGAGCAGTACTTC.

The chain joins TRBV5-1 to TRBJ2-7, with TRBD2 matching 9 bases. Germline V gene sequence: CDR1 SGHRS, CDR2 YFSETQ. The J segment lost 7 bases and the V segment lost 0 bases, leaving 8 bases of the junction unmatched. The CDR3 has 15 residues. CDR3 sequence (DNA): TGCGCCAGCAGCTTGGCTGGCGGGAGGGCCCTGGAGCAGTACTTC. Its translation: CASSLAGGRALEQYF.

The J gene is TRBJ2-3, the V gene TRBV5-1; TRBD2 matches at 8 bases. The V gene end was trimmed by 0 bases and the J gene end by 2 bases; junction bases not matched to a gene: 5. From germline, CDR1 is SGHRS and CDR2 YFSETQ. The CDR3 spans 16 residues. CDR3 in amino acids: CASSLGVSGDTDTQYF. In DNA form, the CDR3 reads TGCGCCAGCAGCTTGGGCGTTAGCGGGGACACAGATACGCAGTATTTT. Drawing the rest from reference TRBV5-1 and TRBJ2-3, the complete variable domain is KAGVTQTPRYLIKTRGQQVTLSCSPISGHRSVSWYQQTPGQGLQFLFEYFSETQRNKGNFPGRFSGRQFSNSRSEMNVSTLELGDSALYLCASSLGVSGDTDTQYFGPGTRLTVL.

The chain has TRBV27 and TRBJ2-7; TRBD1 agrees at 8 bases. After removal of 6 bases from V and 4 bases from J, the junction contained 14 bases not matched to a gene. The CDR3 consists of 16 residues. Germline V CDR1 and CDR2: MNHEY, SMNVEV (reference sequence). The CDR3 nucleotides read TGTGCCAGCAGACCCAGGCTGAGACAGGGGTGGTACGAGCAGTACTTC. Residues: CASRPRLRQGWYEQYF.

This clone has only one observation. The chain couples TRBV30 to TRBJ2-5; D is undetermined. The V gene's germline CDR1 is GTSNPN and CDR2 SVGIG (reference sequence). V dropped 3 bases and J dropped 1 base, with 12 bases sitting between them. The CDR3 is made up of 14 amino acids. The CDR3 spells CAWSRKTIQETQYF. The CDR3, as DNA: TGTGCCTGGAGCAGGAAGACCATCCAAGAGACCCAGTACTTC.

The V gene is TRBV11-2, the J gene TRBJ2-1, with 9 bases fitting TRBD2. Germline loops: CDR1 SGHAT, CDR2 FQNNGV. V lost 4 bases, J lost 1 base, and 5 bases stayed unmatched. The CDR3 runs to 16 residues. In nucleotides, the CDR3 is TGTGCCAGCAGCTCCCTAGCGGGAAGGTCCTACAATGAGCAGTTCTTC. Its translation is CASSSLAGRSYNEQFF.

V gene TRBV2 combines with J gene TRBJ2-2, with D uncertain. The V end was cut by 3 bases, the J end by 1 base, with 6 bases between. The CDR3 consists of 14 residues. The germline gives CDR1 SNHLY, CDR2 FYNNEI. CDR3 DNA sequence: TGTGCCAGCAGTGAGGCAAGGAACACCGGGGAGCTGTTTTTT. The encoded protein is CASSEARNTGELFF. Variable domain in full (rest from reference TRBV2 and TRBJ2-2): EPEVTQTPSHQVTQMGQEVILRCVPISNHLYFYWYRQILGQKVEFLVSFYNNEISEKSEIFDDQFSVERPDGSNFTLKIRSTKLEDSAMYFCASSEARNTGELFFGEGSRLTVL.

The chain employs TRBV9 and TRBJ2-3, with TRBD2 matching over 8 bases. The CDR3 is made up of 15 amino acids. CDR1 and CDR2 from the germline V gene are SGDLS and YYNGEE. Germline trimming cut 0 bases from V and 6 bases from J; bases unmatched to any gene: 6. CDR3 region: CASSVASGRADTQYF. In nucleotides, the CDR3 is TGTGCCAGCAGCGTAGCGAGCGGGAGAGCCGATACGCAGTATTTT. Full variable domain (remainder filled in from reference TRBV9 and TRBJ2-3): DSGVTQTPKHLITATGQRVTLRCSPRSGDLSVYWYQQSLDQGLQFLIQYYNGEERAKGNILERFSAQQFPDLHSELNLSSLELGDSALYFCASSVASGRADTQYFGPGTRLTVL.

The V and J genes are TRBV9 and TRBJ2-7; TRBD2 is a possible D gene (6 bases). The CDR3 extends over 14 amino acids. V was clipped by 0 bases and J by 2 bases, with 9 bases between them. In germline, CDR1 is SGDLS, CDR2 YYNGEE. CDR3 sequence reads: CASSVGTTTYEQYF. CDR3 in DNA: TGTGCCAGCAGCGTAGGGACTACTACCTACGAGCAGTACTTC.

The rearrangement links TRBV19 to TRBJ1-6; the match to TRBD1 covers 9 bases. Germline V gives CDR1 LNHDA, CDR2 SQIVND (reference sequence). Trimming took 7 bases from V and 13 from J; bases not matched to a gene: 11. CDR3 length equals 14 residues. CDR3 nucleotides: TGTGCCAGTAACCCTACAGGGGGCTCAGCGCCCCTCCACTTT. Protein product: CASNPTGGSAPLHF. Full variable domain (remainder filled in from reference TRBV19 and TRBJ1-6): DGGITQSPKYLFRKEGQNVTLSCEQNLNHDAMYWYRQDPGQGLRLIYYSQIVNDFQKGDIAEGYSVSREKKESFPLTVTSAQKNPTAFYLCASNPTGGSAPLHFGNGTRLTVT.

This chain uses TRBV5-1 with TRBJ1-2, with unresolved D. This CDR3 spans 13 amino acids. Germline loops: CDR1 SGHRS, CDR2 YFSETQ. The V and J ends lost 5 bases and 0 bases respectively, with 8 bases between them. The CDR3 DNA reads TGCGCCAGCAGGCTGGCGGCTAACTATGGCTACACCTTC. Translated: CASRLAANYGYTF.

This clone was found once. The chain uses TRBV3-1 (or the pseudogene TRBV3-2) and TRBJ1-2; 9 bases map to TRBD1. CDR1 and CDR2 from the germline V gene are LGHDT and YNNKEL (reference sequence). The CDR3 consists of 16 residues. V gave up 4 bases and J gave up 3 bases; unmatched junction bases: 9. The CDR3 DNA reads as TGTGCCAGCAGCCGTCCAGACGGGACAGGGTACTATGGCTACACCTTC. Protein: CASSRPDGTGYYGYTF.

CDR3 loop: CASSLTARNTEAFF. CDR3 DNA sequence: TGTGCCAGCAGCCTGACAGCCCGGAACACTGAAGCTTTCTTT. This rearrangement joins TRBV9 to TRBJ1-1; D might be TRBD1 (5 bases). The ends were cut back, 4 bases at V and 1 base at J, with 11 bases in the middle. Germline-derived CDR1 and CDR2 are SGDLS and YYNGEE. The CDR3 runs 14 residues.

The CDR3 coding sequence is TGCAGCGTTGAAGGCGGGGAAAAACTGTTTTTT. This translates into CSVEGGEKLFF. This chain connects TRBV29-1 to TRBJ1-4; D is ambiguous. Germline values: CDR1 SQVTM, CDR2 ANQGSEA. The CDR3 is made up of 11 amino acids. V was clipped by 1 base and J by 8 bases, with 5 bases between them.

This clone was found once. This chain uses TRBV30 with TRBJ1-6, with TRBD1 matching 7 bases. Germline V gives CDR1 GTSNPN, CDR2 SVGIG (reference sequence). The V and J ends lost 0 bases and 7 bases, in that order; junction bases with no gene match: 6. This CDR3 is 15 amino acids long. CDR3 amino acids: CAWSVGGTVNSPLHF. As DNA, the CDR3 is TGTGCCTGGAGTGTAGGAGGGACAGTCAATTCACCCCTCCACTTT.

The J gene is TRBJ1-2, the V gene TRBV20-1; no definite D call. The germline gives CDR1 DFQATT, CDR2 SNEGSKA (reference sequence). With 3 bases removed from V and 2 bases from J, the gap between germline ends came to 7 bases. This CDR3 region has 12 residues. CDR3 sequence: CSASSGNYGYTF. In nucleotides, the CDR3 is TGCAGTGCTAGTTCAGGCAACTATGGCTACACCTTC.

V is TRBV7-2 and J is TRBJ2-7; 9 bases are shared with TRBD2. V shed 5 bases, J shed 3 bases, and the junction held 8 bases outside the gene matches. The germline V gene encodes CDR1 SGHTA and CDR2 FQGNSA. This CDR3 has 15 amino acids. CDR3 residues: CASSITGTSIYEQYF. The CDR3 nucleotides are TGTGCCAGCAGCATTACCGGGACTAGCATCTACGAGCAGTACTTC.

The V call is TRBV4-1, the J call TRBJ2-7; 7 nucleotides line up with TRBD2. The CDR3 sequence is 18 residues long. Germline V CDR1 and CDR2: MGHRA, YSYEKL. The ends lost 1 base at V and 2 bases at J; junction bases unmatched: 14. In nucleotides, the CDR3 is TGCGCCAGCAGCCAAGTATGGCTAGCGGTTCCCCCCACCTACGAGCAGTACTTC. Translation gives CASSQVWLAVPPTYEQYF.

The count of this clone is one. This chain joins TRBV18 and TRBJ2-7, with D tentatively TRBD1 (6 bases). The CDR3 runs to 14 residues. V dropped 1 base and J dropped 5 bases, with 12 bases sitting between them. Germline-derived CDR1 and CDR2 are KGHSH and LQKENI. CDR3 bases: TGTGCCAGCTCACCACTTGCACAGGGTGACGAGCAGTACTTC. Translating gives CASSPLAQGDEQYF. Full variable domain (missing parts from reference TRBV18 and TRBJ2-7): NAGVMQNPRHLVRRRGQEARLRCSPMKGHSHVYWYRQLPEEGLKFMVYLQKENIIDESGMPKERFSAEFPKEGPSILRIQQVVRGDSAAYFCASSPLAQGDEQYFGPGTRLTVT.